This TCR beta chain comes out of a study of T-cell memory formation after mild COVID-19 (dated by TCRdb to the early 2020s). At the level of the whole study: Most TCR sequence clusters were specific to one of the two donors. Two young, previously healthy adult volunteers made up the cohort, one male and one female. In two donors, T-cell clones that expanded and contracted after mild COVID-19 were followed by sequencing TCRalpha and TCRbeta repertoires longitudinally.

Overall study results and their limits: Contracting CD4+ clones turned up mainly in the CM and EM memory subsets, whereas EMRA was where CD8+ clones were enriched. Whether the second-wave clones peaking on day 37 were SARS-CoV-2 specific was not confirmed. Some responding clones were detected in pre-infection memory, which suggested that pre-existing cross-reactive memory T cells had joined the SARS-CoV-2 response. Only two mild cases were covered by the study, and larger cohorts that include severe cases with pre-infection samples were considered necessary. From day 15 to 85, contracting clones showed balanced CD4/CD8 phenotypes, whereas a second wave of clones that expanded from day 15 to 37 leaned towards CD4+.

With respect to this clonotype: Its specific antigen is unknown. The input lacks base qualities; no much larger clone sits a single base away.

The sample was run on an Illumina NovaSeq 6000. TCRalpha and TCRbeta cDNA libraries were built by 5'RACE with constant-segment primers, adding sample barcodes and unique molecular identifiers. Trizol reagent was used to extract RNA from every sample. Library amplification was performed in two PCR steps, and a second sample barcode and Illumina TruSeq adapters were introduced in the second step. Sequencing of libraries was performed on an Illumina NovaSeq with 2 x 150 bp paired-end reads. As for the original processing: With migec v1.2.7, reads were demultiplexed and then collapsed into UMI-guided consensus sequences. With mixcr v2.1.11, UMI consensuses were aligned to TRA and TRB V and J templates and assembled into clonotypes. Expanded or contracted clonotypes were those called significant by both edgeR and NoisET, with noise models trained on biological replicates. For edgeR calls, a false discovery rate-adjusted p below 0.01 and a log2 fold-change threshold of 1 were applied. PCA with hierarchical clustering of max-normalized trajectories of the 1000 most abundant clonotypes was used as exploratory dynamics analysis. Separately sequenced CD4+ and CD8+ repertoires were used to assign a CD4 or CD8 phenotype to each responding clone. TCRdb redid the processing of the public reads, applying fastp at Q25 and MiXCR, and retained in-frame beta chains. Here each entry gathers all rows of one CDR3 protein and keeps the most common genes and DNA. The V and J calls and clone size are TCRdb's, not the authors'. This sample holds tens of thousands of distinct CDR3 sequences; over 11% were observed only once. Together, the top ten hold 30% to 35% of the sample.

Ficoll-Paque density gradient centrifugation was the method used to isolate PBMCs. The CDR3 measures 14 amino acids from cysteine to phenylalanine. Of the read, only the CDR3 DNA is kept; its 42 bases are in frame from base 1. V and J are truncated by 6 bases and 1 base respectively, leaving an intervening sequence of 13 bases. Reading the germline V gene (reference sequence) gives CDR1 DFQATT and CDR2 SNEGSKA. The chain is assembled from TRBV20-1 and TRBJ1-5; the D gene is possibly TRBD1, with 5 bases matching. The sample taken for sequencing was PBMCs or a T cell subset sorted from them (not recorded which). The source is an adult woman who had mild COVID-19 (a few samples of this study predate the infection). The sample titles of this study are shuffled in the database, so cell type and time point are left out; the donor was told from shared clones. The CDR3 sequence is CSAATVGSNQPQHF. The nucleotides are TGCAGTGCGGCGACAGTGGGAAGCAATCAGCCCCAGCATTTT.